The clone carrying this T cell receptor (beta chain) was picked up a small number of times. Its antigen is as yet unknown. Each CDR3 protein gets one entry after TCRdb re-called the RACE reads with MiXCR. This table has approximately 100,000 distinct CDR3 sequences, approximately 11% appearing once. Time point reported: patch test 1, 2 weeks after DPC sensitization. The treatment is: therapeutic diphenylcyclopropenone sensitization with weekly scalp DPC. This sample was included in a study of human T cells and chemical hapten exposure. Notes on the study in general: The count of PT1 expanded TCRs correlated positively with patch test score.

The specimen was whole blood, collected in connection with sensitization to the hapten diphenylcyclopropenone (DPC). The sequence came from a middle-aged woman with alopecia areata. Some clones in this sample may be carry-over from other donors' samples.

CDR3 amino acids: CATSDLRGRESSYNEQFF. The CDR3 bases are TGTGCCACCAGTGATTTGCGGGGGCGGGAGAGCTCCTACAATGAGCAGTTCTTC. The gene calls are TRBV24-1 and TRBJ2-1, with TRBD2 as a possible D gene (7 bases). The V gene lost 0 bases and the J gene lost 0 bases, with 14 bases spanning the gap. Per the germline V gene, CDR1 is KGHDR and CDR2 is SFDVKD. The CDR3 has 18 residues.